This entry describes one TCR beta chain. Its antigen is unidentified. It was with 60 Vbeta and 13 Jbeta primers that the PCR ran. Clones were sequenced by immunoSEQ multiplex PCR, and TCRdb holds only the in-frame ones, with some missing. This table has 200,000 to 250,000 clones, just under 70% appearing once. The CDR3 length is 15 residues. Trimming pared 1 base from V and 2 bases from J, leaving 10 bases between. Germline assignment: CDR1 KGHSH and CDR2 LQKENI. The data are from a study of cytomegalovirus exposure and HLA in healthy donors. Findings and limits, study-wide: Excluded: some indistinguishable V segments such as TRBV6-2 and TRBV6-3.

Sequenced material: PBMCs. The V gene is TRBV18, the J gene TRBJ2-3, with D tentatively TRBD1 (6 bases). The source is a man aged 40-55 years in good health and CMV-seropositive. In DNA, the CDR3 is TGTGCCAGCTCACCACAACAGGGAGCCACAGATACGCAGTATTTT. It encodes CASSPQQGATDTQYF.